Each of the 3 T cell receptor beta chains below was sequenced from the same sample in a study of T cells after yellow fever vaccination. TCRdb used MiXCR to reprocess the 5' RACE reads, holding one entry per CDR3 protein. The profile shows more than 300,000 distinct CDR3 sequences, approximately 12% of them singletons. Material: CD4+ T cells sorted from PBMCs, obtained 45 days after the yellow fever booster vaccination. Receptor source: a man in his late teens or twenties who received the YFV17D yellow fever vaccine.

The chain recombines TRBV29-1 with TRBJ2-1; no clear D gene. The CDR3 is 12 amino acids. The V gene's germline CDR1 is SQVTM and CDR2 ANQGSEA. Trimming cost V 8 bases and J 10 bases, with 18 bases left between them. The DNA for the CDR3 is TGCAGCTTCAACTCCGACCCCGGGGAGCAGTTCTTC. Its translation: CSFNSDPGEQFF.

This clonotype came up a few times. This sequence joins TRBV5-1 and TRBJ2-7; either TRBD1 or TRBD2 may fit D (5 bases each). CDR1 is SGHRS and CDR2 is YFSETQ in the germline V gene. The V end was cut by 0 bases, the J end by 7 bases, with 17 bases between. CDR3 size: 15 residues. The CDR3 DNA reads as TGCGCCAGCAGCTTGGACGGGACCAGAGGTGAAGAGCAGTACGTC. This translates into CASSLDGTRGEEQYV.

This clonotype was seen more than once but under ten times. CDR3 protein: CASSLTGADYGYTF. Written as DNA, the CDR3 is TGTGCCAGCAGCTTAACGGGGGCAGACTATGGCTACACCTTC. This chain joins TRBV7-3 and TRBJ1-2, with a tentative D call TRBD1 (6 bases). There are 14 residues in the CDR3. Germline CDR1 SGHTA, CDR2 FQGTGA. V shed 0 bases and J shed 3 bases, with 8 bases lying between them.